The next 2 T cell receptor beta chains were all read from a single sample in a study of cytomegalovirus exposure and HLA in healthy donors. Sequencing used immunoSEQ multiplex PCR; TCRdb keeps in-frame clones, though not all of them. The sample has about 330,000 clones, 75% to 90% seen once; the top ten hold about 0.91%. The specimen was PBMCs. These receptors were taken from a woman aged 18-35 years in good health and CMV-seronegative.

V and J are TRBV9 and TRBJ1-5, with D possibly TRBD1 on 5 matching bases. The germline CDR1 and CDR2 sequences are SGDLS and YYNGEE. The CDR3 totals 14 residues. Trimming left V 0 bases short and J 4 bases short, with 8 bases between. The CDR3 spells CASSVAGSNQPQHF. The CDR3 DNA reads as TGTGCCAGCAGCGTAGCAGGGTCGAATCAGCCCCAGCATTTT.

This clone was picked up a small number of times. V usage is TRBV28 and J usage is TRBJ1-2, with 11 bases matching TRBD1. The CDR3 covers 12 residues. CDR1 is MDHEN, CDR2 SYDVKM, per germline. The ends lost 6 bases at V and 7 bases at J; junction bases unmatched: 1. CDR3 amino acids: CASRGTGGGYTF. CDR3 in DNA: TGTGCCAGCAGGGGGACAGGGGGTGGCTACACCTTC.